The source of this T cell receptor (beta chain) is a study of blood T cell repertoires in COVID-19. Assay: immunoSEQ multiplex PCR; the TCRdb copy retains only in-frame clones and omits some. The top ten clones hold approximately 9.3% of a sample with 300,000 to 350,000 clones, 87% of them seen once. The V end was cut by 3 bases, the J end by 5 bases, with 6 bases between. The CDR3 consists of 12 residues. This clonotype was obtained from a man aged 30 to 39 with COVID-19, enrolled during active disease. This chain links TRBV12-3 or TRBV12-4 with TRBJ2-3; D gene ambiguous. The source material was peripheral blood. Here the CDR3 DNA reads TGTGCCAGCAGTTTCACGGGAGATACGCAGTATTTT. It encodes CASSFTGDTQYF.